The clone carrying this T cell receptor beta chain was detected ten times or more. CDR3 regions of TCR beta were amplified from RNA transcripts. The authors performed first-round RT-PCR with HTBI primers and then a second-round multiplex PCR. Each CDR3 protein is one row after TCRdb ran MiXCR on the multiplex PCR reads. Altogether about 370,000 distinct CDR3 sequences are present, about 18% being singletons, with the ten largest covering 1.6%. This record belongs to a study of Graves' ophthalmopathy and Graves' hyperthyroidism. V was cut by 4 bases and J by 3 bases, with 8 bases left in between. The length of the CDR3 is 14 residues. CDR1 and CDR2 from the germline V gene are SGHRS and YFSETQ.

The sample was peripheral blood. This receptor was obtained from a woman aged 18-29 years with Graves' ophthalmopathy. V gene TRBV5-1 combines with J gene TRBJ1-6, with D maybe TRBD1 (5 bases). The CDR3 DNA sequence: TGCGCCAGCAGCCCCGACAGCTATAATTCACCCCTCCACTTT. It specifies CASSPDSYNSPLHF.